The present T cell receptor (beta chain) was sequenced within a study of low-dose radiotherapy and immunotherapy resistance in tumors. Study-wide context: Those assigned to Cohort 2 were treated with 1 Gy per fraction every two weeks (13 Gy in total over 26 weeks). Nivolumab was given to patients as a 240 mg flat dose every two weeks, and ipilimumab at 1 mg/kg every six weeks. Both were delivered intravenously.

Time point specified: after trial treatment. The treatment was: LDRT plus nivolumab, ipilimumab, low-dose cyclophosphamide and aspirin (RACIN trial). A remark on this clonotype: This likely came from a read error, as a far larger clone is one base away.

Germline lookup yields CDR1 SGHDT and CDR2 YYEEEE. The junction had 12 bases not matched to a gene; V was cut back by 7 bases and J by 3 bases. The CDR3 consists of 15 residues. First-strand cDNA relied on TRAV- and TRBV-specific primers spanning alpha and beta chains. Amplification of TCRs used a constant-region primer and V-primer adapter for approximately 19 PCR cycles. Isolated mRNA underwent amplification via in vitro transcription. Each CDR3 protein gets one entry after TCRdb re-called the reads with MiXCR. The table lists more than 90,000 distinct CDR3 sequences, under 25% of them singletons. This material consisted of PBMCs, taken after low-dose radiotherapy plus immunotherapy. The J gene is TRBJ2-7, the V gene TRBV5-6, with TRBD2 matching 8 bases. The TCR sequence derives from a male donor with prostate cancer. CDR3 sequence reads: CASRHGGARSYEQYF. The CDR3 DNA reads as TGTGCCAGCCGCCACGGGGGGGCCAGAAGCTACGAGCAGTACTTC.